The sequence of this TCR beta chain was determined in a study of CD4 T cells in relation to SARS-CoV-2 and coronaviruses (dated by TCRdb to the early 2020s). For context, the study as a whole: In the ViraFEST assay, PBMCs were cultured with antigen for 9 to 11 days, after which TCR beta CDR3s were sequenced to identify antigen-specific clonal expansions. An HIV-1 Nef peptide pool or a no-peptide culture served as the negative reference condition. Patient-derived lymphoblastoid cell lines were used to map the HLA restriction of shared crossreactive spike epitopes. The study assessed, at the TCR clonotype level, memory CD4+ T cell crossreactivity between SARS-CoV-2 and common cold coronavirus spike proteins. The Adaptive Biotechnologies TCR-sequencing kit was used to sequence samples from a few pre-COVID donors and the naive versus memory experiments, while other data came from Illumina-based sequencing. Expansion assays from other donors in the study were sequenced with a different, Illumina-based TCR-beta assay. Findings and caveats that apply to the study as a whole: Crossreactive clones showed significantly weaker SARS-CoV-2-driven expansion than monoreactive clones, consistent with antigenic imprinting. Crossreactivity analysis was centred on spike protein, so crossreactivity against other viral proteins was not assessed. Roughly 64% of donors had memory CD4+ clonotypes that crossrecognized SARS-CoV-2 and at least one common cold coronavirus spike. The study was constrained by small numbers of patients and of tested TCRs. No donor contributed both pre-pandemic and post-infection samples, which limited tracing the source of pre-existing responses.

CD4+ T cells from unexposed donors were collected before the COVID-19 pandemic (2011-2018). The EasySep CD4+ T cell isolation kit was used to isolate CD4+ T cells once the cultures had run for under 11 days. As far as cell numbers permitted, CD4+ T cells from unexposed donors were tested for reactivity against SARS-CoV-2 S and N as well as four spike pools from common cold coronaviruses. PBMCs were cultured at a few million per well in IMDM supplemented with around 5% human AB serum and roughly 10 IU/ml IL-2. Half of the culture medium was replaced with fresh IL-2-containing medium on days 3 and 7. Each peptide culture condition was generally run in triplicate replicate wells. The leukapheresis product for the unexposed donors was obtained through commercial purchase. PBMCs were isolated from leukapheresis product or whole blood by Ficoll-Paque PLUS gradient centrifugation. PBMCs were either used fresh in the expansion assay or cryopreserved at -140 degrees C. The QIAamp Micro DNA Kit was used to extract genomic DNA from the CD4+ T cells.

The CDR3 runs 13 amino acids, cysteine and phenylalanine included. The read is trimmed to its CDR3 DNA, 39 bases read in frame from base 1. Taken from the germline V gene, the CDR1 and CDR2 loops are SGHRS and YFSETQ. Trimming leaves V shorter by 5 bases and J shorter by 2 bases, with the junction holding 3 bases beyond the gene matches. To note about this clone: The clone's antigen remains unknown. Base qualities are not provided; no much larger clone lies one nucleotide away.

The method was the immunoSEQ multiplex PCR assay. For the original study's pipeline: During preprocessing, nonproductive sequences were removed, as were CDR3s that did not start with C, did not end with F or W, or were shorter than 7 amino acids. Antigen-specific clonotypes were called with the MANAFEST web app, based on expansion relative to reference and other culture wells. To be counted as positive, a clone had to show significant expansion compared with the reference culture, at an FDR below 0.05, in 2 of 3 replicate wells. For a clone to be considered positive, significant expansion relative to all other tandem wells and an odds ratio above 5 were also required. Pairwise Levenshtein distance, computed with the stringdist R package after three terminal residues were trimmed from each end, was used as the measure of CDR3 homology. Not all clones reach the TCRdb copy of this immuneACCESS table, which keeps in-frame sequences only. Checked studies attribute under half of the gap to unresolved V genes and leave the rest unexplained. The V and J calls and clone size come from that table; D and trimming were worked out from the DNA. The sample profile shows 20,000 to 25,000 clones; approximately 76% of them were found once. The ten biggest clones cover 9.5% to 15% of the sample.

The TCR sequence derives from a human donor in good health. Recombination joined TRBV5-1 with TRBJ2-7; the junction holds 8 bases that match TRBD2. Sequenced input: CD4+ T cells from PBMCs, cultured in vitro. The nucleotide sequence reads TGCGCCAGCAGGACTAGCGAAACCTACGAGCAGTACTTC. Its protein reads: CASRTSETYEQYF.